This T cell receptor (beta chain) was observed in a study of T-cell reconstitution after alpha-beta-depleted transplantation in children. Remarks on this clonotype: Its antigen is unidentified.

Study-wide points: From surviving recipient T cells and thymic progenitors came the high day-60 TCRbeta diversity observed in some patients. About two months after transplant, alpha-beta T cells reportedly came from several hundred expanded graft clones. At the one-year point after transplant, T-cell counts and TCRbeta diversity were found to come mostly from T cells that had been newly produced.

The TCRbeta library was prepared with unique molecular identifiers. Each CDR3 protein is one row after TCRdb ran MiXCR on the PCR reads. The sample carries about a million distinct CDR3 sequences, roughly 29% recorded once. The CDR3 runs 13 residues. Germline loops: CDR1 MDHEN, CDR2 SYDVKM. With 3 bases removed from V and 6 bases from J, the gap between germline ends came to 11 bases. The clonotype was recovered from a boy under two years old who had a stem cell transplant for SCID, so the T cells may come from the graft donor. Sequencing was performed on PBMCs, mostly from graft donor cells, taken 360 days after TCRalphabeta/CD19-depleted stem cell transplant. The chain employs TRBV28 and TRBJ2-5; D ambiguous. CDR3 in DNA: TGTGCCAGCAGTTTTTGGCCCCCAAAGACCCAGTACTTC. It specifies CASSFWPPKTQYF.